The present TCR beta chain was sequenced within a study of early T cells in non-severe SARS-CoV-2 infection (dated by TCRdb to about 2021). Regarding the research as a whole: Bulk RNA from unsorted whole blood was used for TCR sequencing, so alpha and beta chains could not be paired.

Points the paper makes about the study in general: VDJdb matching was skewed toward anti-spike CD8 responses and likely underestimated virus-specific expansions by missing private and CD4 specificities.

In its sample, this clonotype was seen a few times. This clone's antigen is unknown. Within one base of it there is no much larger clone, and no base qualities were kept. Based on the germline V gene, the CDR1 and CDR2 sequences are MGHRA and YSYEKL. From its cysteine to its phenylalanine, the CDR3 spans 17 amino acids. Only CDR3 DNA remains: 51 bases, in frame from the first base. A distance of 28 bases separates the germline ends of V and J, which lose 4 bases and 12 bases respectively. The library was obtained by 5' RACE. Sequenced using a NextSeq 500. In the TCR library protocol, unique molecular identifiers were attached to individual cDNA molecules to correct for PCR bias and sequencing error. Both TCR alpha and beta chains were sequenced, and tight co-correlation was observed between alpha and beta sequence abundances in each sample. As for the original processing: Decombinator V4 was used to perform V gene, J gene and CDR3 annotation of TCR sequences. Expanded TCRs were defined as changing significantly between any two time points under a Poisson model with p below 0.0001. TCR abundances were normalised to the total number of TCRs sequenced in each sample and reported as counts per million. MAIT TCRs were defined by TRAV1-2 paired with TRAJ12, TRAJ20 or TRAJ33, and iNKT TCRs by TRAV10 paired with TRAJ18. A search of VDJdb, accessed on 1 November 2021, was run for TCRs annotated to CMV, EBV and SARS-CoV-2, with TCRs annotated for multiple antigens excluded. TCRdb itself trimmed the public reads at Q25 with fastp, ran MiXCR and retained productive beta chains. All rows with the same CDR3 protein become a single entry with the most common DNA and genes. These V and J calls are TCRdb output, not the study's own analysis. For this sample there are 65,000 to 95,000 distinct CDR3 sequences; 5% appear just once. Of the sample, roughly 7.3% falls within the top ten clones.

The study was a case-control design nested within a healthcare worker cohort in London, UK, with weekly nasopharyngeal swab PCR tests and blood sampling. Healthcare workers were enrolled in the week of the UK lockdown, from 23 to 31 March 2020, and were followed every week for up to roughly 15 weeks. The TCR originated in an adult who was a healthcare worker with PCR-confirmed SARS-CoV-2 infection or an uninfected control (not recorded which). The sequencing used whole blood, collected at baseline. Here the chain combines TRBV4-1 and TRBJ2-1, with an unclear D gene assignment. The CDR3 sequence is CASSPPRAVSLTSRQFF. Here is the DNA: TGCGCCAGCAGCCCCCCAAGGGCGGTGAGCCTTACGAGTAGGCAGTTCTTC.